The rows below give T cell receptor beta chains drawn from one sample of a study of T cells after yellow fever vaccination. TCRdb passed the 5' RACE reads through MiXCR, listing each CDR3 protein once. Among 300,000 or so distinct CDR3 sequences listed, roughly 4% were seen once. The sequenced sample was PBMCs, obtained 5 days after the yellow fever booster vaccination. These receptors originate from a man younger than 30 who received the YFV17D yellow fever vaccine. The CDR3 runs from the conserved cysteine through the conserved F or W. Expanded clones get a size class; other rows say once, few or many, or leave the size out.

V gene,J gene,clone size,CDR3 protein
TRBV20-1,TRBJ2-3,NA,CSAAPSSTDTQYF
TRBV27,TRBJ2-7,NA,CASSYQPWNHEQYF
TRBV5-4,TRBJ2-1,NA,CASSPDSSGEQFF
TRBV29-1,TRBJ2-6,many,CSVGGSDPPGANVLTF
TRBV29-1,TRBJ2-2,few,CSVELAGTNTGELFF
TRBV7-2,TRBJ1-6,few,CASSLGWGRKNSPLHF
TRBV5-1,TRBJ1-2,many,CASSLTGFEGYTF
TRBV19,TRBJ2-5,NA,CASKGEGGPEETQYF
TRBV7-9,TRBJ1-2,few,CASVTPPWGYTF
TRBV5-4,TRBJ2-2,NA,CASSGSSGTRTGELFF
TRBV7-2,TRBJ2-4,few,CASSLGQGAQNIQYF
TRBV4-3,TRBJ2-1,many,CASSHPTRQGGYNEQFF
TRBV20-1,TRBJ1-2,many,CSAPPGAMYGYTF
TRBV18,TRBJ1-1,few,CASSPMSTANTEAFF
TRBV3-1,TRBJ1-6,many,CASSLTSSNSPLHF
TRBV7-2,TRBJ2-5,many,CASSLGKTYRTSLQETQYF
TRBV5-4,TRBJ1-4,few,CASSLYGDTTNEKLFF
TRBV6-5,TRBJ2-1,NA,CASSYGWGGRDNEQFF
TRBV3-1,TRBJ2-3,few,CASSQVSGGAVSDTQYF
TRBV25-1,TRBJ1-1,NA,CASSEYLGTEAFF
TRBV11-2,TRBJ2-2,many,CASSLDRDRLDTGELFF
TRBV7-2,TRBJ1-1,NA,CASSFNQGTEAFF
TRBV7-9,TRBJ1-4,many,CASGTGGDEKLFF
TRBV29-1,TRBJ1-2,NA,CSVLPTGRSDTF
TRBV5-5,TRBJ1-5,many,CASSLGQSNQPQHF
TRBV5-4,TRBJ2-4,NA,CASSSPDGAKNIQYF
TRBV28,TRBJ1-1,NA,CASILAPGQGITEAFF
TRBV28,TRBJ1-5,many,CASYQRGGRQPQHF
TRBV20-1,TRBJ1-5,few,CSATKALGSNQPQHF